This TCR beta chain was sequenced for a study of response to subunit inactivated influenza vaccine (dated by TCRdb to the late 2010s). In the study overall: Deep quantitative profiling of the T cell receptor repertoire was used in the study to follow responses to a trivalent subunit inactivated influenza vaccine. Study-wide conclusions, independent of this receptor: The authors proposed that each seasonal influenza vaccination may bring in only a limited number of new T cells.

The library was prepared using RT-PCR. Sequencing took place on an Illumina HiSeq 2500. The public reads were run again by TCRdb, first through fastp at Q25 and then through MiXCR, and only productive beta chains were kept. Rows merge per CDR3 protein into single entries with the most common DNA and genes. For this sample the table gives about 520,000 distinct CDR3 sequences, of which about 25% were detected only once. 1.5% to 2% of the sample is taken by the ten largest. CDR1 and CDR2 are read off the germline V gene as MNHEY and SVGEGT. V and J lose 7 bases and 4 bases, and a span of 17 bases separates them. From the cysteine through the phenylalanine, the CDR3 covers 14 amino acids. Here the CDR3 DNA is all that survives: 42 bases in frame from base 1. Turning to this clonotype: No antigen is known for it. Qualities for individual bases were not recorded, and no much larger clone is one base off.

Sequencing was performed on CD4+ T cells sorted from PBMCs, taken less than 6 days after vaccination. The chain is made from TRBV6-2 or TRBV6-3 and TRBJ2-7, with the identity of the D gene unclear. This receptor was taken from a man aged 50-59 years who received an inactivated influenza vaccine. Donor details come from another sample of the same person, matched by shared clones. The DNA sequence is given as TGTGCCAGCAAGACCGACACCCTCCTTTACGAGCAGTACTTC. This encodes CASKTDTLLYEQYF.